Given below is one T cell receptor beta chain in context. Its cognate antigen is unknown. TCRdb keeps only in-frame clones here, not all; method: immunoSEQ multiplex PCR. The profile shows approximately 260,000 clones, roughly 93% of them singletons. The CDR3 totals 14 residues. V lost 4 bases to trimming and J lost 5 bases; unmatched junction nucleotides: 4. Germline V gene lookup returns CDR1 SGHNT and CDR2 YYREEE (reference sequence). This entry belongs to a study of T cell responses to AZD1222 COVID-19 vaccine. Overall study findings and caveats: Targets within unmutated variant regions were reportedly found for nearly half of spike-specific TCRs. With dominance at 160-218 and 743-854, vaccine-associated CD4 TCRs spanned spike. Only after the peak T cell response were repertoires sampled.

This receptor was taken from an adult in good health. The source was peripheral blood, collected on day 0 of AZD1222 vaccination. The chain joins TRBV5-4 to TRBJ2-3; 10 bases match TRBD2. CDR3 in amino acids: CASSQRGGIDTQYF. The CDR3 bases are TGTGCCAGCAGCCAGCGGGGGGGTATAGATACGCAGTATTTT.